This T cell receptor (beta chain) was observed in a study of metastatic and nonmetastatic thyroid tumors. In the authors' workflow: It was from CDR3 differences across clinicopathological groups that a distant-metastasis classifier for papillary thyroid cancer was built. Using MiXCR, TCRdb re-called clones from the PCR reads. The V and J calls here are based on TCRdb, not the publication. The sample carries tens of thousands of clones, 25% to 30% recorded once. Each patient came to thyroid surgery without any prior treatment (of any kind). This clone was seen repeatedly, ten times or more. From germline, CDR1 is MNHEY and CDR2 SVGEGT. CDR3 length equals 14 residues. V lost 5 bases and J 7 bases, leaving 14 bases between the germline ends.

This sequence joins TRBV6-2 or TRBV6-3 and TRBJ2-2; D unresolved. The sequencing input was blood. The TCR was taken from a female donor with papillary thyroid cancer or a benign thyroid nodule (not recorded which). Some clones in this sample may be carry-over from other donors' samples. DNA for the CDR3: TGTGCCAGCAGTCCATCCGCCGAAAGCGGGGAGCTGTTTTTT. It translates to CASSPSAESGELFF.